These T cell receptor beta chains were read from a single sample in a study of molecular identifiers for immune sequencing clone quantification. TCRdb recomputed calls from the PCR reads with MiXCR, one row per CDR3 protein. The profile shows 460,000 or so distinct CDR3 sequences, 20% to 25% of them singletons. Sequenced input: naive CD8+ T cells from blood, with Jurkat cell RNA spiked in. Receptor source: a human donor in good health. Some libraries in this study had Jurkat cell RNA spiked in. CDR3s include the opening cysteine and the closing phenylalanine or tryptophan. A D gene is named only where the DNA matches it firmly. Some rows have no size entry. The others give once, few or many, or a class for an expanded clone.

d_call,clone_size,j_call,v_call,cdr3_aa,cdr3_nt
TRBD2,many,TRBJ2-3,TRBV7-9,CASSPAPPTGGPTDTQYF,TGTGCCAGCAGCCCAGCACCCCCAACGGGAGGGCCGACAGATACGCAGTATTTT
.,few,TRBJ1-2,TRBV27,CASSPTGTSYGYTF,TGTGCCAGCAGTCCCACAGGGACGAGCTATGGCTACACCTTC
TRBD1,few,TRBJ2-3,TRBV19,CASSTPGDDRADTQYF,TGTGCCAGTAGTACACCCGGGGACGACAGGGCCGATACGCAGTATTTT
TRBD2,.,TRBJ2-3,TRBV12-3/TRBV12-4,CASTGLAESTDTQYF,TGTGCCAGCACCGGACTAGCGGAGAGCACAGATACGCAGTATTTT
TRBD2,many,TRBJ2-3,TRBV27,CASSPTPSGSTDTQYF,TGTGCCAGCAGTCCTACCCCTAGCGGGAGTACAGATACGCAGTATTTT
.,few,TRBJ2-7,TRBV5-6,CASSFVTYEQYF,TGTGCCAGCAGCTTTGTAACCTACGAGCAGTACTTC
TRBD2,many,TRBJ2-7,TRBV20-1,CSVPSGTTYEQYF,TGCAGTGTCCCTAGCGGGACCACCTACGAGCAGTACTTC
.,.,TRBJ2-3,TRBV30,CAQDRERDTQYF,TGTGCCCAGGACAGAGAAAGAGATACGCAGTATTTT
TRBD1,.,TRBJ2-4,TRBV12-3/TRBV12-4,CASSSGTAISLAKNIQYF,TGTGCCAGCAGTTCCGGGACAGCGATTTCCCTAGCCAAAAACATTCAGTACTTC
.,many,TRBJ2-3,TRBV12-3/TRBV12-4,CASSLWSSSITDTQYF,TGTGCCAGCAGTTTATGGAGTAGCTCTATCACAGATACGCAGTATTTT
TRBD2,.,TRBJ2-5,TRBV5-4,CASSSPDGGVYQETQYF,TGTGCCAGCAGCTCTCCCGACGGGGGGGTGTACCAAGAGACCCAGTACTTC
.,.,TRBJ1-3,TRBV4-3,CASSQDNVLLTSSGNTIYF,TGCGCCAGCAGCCAAGATAACGTCCTTCTGACGAGCTCTGGAAACACCATATATTTT
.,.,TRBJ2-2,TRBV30,CACPYENTGELFF,TGTGCCTGTCCCTATGAGAATACCGGGGAGCTGTTTTTT
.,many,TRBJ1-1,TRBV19,CASSLNSGNTEAFF,TGTGCCAGTAGCCTGAACTCAGGGAACACTGAAGCTTTCTTT
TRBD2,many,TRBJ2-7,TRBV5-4,CASSLDGGTYEQYF,TGTGCCAGCAGCTTGGACGGGGGGACCTACGAGCAGTACTTC